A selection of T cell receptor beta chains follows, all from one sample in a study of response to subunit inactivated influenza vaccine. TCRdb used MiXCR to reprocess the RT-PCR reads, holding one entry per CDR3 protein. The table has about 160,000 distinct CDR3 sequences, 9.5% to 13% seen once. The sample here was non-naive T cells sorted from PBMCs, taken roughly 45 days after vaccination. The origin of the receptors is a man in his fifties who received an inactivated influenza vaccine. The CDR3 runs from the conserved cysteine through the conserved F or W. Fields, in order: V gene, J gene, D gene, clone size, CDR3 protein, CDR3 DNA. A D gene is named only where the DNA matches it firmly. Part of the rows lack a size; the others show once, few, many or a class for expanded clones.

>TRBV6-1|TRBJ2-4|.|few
CASSLLREAKNIQYF
TGTGCCAGCAGCCTCCTACGAGAAGCCAAAAACATTCAGTACTTC
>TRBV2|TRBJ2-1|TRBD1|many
CASSRDRDNEQFF
TGTGCCAGCAGCCGGGACAGGGACAATGAGCAGTTCTTC
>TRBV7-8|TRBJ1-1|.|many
CASSLALGGLSTEAFF
TGTGCCAGCAGCTTAGCGCTGGGGGGGTTGAGCACTGAAGCTTTCTTT
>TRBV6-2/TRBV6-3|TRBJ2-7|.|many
CASSYSRAYEQYF
TGTGCCAGCAGTTACTCACGGGCCTACGAGCAGTACTTC
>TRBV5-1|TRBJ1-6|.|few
CASSLTLTGSSYNSPLHF
TGCGCCAGCAGCCTTACCTTAACAGGGAGCTCCTATAATTCACCCCTCCACTTT
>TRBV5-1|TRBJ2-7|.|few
CASRLGYEQYF
TGCGCCAGCAGATTAGGCTACGAGCAGTACTTC
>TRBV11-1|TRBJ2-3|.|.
CASSLGVRRDSSTDTQYF
TGTGCCAGCAGCTTGGGTGTAAGGCGTGATAGTAGCACAGATACGCAGTATTTT
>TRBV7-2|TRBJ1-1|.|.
CASSTGPNTEAFF
TGTGCCAGCAGCACGGGCCCGAACACTGAAGCTTTCTTT
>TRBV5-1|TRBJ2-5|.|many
CASSFDRRTQYF
TGCGCCAGCAGCTTTGATCGGAGGACCCAGTACTTC
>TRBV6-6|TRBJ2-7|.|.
CASNPGGGYEQYF
TGTGCCAGCAATCCCGGGGGAGGTTACGAGCAGTACTTC